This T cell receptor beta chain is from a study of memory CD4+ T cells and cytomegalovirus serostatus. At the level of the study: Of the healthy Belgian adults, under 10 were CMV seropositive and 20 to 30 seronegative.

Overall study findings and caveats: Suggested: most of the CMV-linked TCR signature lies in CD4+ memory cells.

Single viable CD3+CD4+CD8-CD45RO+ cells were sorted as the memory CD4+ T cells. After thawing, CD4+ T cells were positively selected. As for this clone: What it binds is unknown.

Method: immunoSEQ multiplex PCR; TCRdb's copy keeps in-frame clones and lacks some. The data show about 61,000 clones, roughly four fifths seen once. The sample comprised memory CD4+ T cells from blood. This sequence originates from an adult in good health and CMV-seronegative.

CDR3 sequence (DNA): TGTGCCAGCAGCCAAGATGGGGGACTAGCGGGACGGAGCTCCTACAATGAGCAGTTCTTC. Protein product: CASSQDGGLAGRSSYNEQFF. The V gene is TRBV14, the J gene TRBJ2-1, with 13 bases aligning to TRBD2. Germline CDR1 and CDR2: SGHDN and FVKESK. The CDR3 runs 20 residues. Trimming took 0 bases from V and 0 from J; bases not matched to a gene: 8. The whole variable domain, filled in from reference TRBV14 and TRBJ2-1, reads EAGVTQFPSHSVIEKGQTVTLRCDPISGHDNLYWYRRVMGKEIKFLLHFVKESKQDESGMPNNRFLAERTGGTYSTLKVQPAELEDSGVYFCASSQDGGLAGRSSYNEQFFGPGTRLTVL.